This T cell receptor (beta chain) comes out of a study of blood T cell repertoires in COVID-19. Study overall: Whether acute or convalescent, the COVID-19 samples came from the United States, Italy and Spain.

The repertoire was sequenced with immunoSEQ multiplex PCR; TCRdb's copy has only in-frame clones and lacks some. The table has approximately 260,000 clones, approximately 87% seen once; the top ten hold 3.5% to 5.5%. The sample holds a few counts of this clone. The V end lost 4 bases, the J end lost 0 bases, and 18 bases lay between the germline ends. The CDR3 extends over 16 amino acids. Germline assignment: CDR1 SQVTM and CDR2 ANQGSEA. Sequencing used peripheral blood. This TCR derives from a man between 60 and 75 years old who had recovered from COVID-19. This chain links TRBV29-1 with TRBJ1-1; D might be TRBD1 (5 bases). The CDR3 here is CSVVRDSLFMNTEAFF. The CDR3 DNA sequence: TGCAGCGTTGTCCGGGACTCACTATTCATGAACACTGAAGCTTTCTTT.